Listed below are T cell receptor beta chains from one sample, sequenced in a study of blood T cell repertoires in COVID-19. Generated by immunoSEQ multiplex PCR, the TCRdb table keeps only in-frame clones and is missing some. Seen here are about 160,000 clones, roughly 90% observed once, and the top ten hold about 4.2%. Specimen: peripheral blood. The origin of the receptors is a woman aged 60-75 years with active or convalescent COVID-19. Both conserved end residues are part of each CDR3. D genes are given only for firm matches. Rows may omit the clone size; those that give it use once, few, many or a size class.

>NA|TRBV3-1/TRBV3-2|NA|TRBJ1-1
TGTGCCAGCAGCCAAGATCTGAGGGGGGGGAACACTGAAGCTTTCTTT
CASSQDLRGGNTEAFF
>NA|TRBV12-5|TRBD2|TRBJ2-3
TGTGCTAGCCACCTTACTAGCGGGGCCACAGATACGCAGTATTTT
CASHLTSGATDTQYF
>NA|TRBV4-1|NA|TRBJ1-6
TGCGCCAGCAGCCAAGTGGGCGGGGAAGGTTCACCCCTCCACTTT
CASSQVGGEGSPLHF
>NA|TRBV11-2|TRBD1|TRBJ2-2
TGTGCCAGCAGCTTAGATCTCGCACAGGGGGTCACCGGGGAGCTGTTTTTT
CASSLDLAQGVTGELFF
>NA|TRBV11-2|TRBD1|TRBJ1-1
TGTGCCAGCAGTACACAGGGGGGGGAGACTGAAGCTTTCTTT
CASSTQGGETEAFF
>NA|TRBV2|TRBD2|TRBJ2-5
TGTGCCAGCAGTCCTAGCGGGGGGGCCTCAGAGACCCAGTACTTC
CASSPSGGASETQYF
>NA|TRBV12-3/TRBV12-4|NA|TRBJ1-1
TGTGCCAGCAGCGAGGTTGAAGCTTTCTTT
CASSEVEAFF
>once|TRBV5-4|NA|TRBJ2-1
TGTGCCAGCAGCGCCGGGTCTCACGGGGGTGAGCAGTTCTTC
CASSAGSHGGEQFF
>NA|TRBV4-3|NA|TRBJ1-1
TGCGCCAGCAGCCAAGATCGCGGTGCTGAAGCTTTCTTT
CASSQDRGAEAFF
>once|TRBV9|NA|TRBJ1-3
TGTGCCAGCAGCTCCCTCTCCCTTTCGGGGGGCTCTGGAAACACCATATATTTT
CASSSLSLSGGSGNTIYF
>few|TRBV5-1|TRBD1|TRBJ2-7
TGCGCCAGCAGCCGAGGACAGGGGATATCCTACGAGCAGTACTTC
CASSRGQGISYEQYF
>NA|TRBV21-1|NA|TRBJ1-2
TGTGCCAGCAGCAAAGTCCCAAGCGACGGGACAGGGAATAGGTCTAACTATGGCTACACCTTC
CASSKVPSDGTGNRSNYGYTF
>NA|TRBV7-9|TRBD2|TRBJ2-6
TGTGCCCGAGGGGAGGGATCACTCTCTGGGGCCAACGTCCTGACTTTC
CARGEGSLSGANVLTF
>NA|TRBV2|TRBD1|TRBJ1-5
TGTGCCAGCAGTTCCACAGGGGTAGCGGCTCAGCCCCAGCATTTT
CASSSTGVAAQPQHF
>NA|TRBV12-3/TRBV12-4|TRBD1|TRBJ1-2
TGTGCCAGCAGTCAGGGGGCTTATGGCTACACCTTC
CASSQGAYGYTF
>NA|TRBV18|TRBD1|TRBJ1-5
TGTGCCAGCTCACCACAGGGGGCCTCCAATCAGCCCCAGCATTTT
CASSPQGASNQPQHF
>NA|TRBV3-1/TRBV3-2|TRBD2|TRBJ2-7
TGTGCCAGCAGCCAAGATTGGGGACTAAGCTCCTACGAGCAGTACTTC
CASSQDWGLSSYEQYF
>NA|TRBV21-1|NA|TRBJ1-6
TGTGCCAGCAGGGATAGGTCAGGGCCTTCACCCCTCCACTTT
CASRDRSGPSPLHF
>NA|TRBV18|NA|TRBJ1-6
TGTGCCAGCTCACCATGGGAGGATCTCCACTTT
CASSPWEDLHF
>NA|TRBV7-9|NA|TRBJ1-2
TGTGCCAGCAGCTTTGACATATTAAACTATGGCTACACCTTC
CASSFDILNYGYTF
>few|TRBV9|TRBD1|TRBJ1-6
TGTGCCAGCAGCGAGAGGGACAGGGGAAATTCACCCCTCCACTTT
CASSERDRGNSPLHF
>NA|TRBV6-6|TRBD1|TRBJ1-1
TGTGCCAGCATGAGTGGACAGGGGGCTTTTGAAGCTTTCTTT
CASMSGQGAFEAFF
>NA|TRBV28|NA|TRBJ1-5
TGTGCCAGCACCCGACAGGAAAATCAGCCCCAGCATTTT
CASTRQENQPQHF
>NA|TRBV18|TRBD2|TRBJ2-7
TGTGCCAGCTCACCATCCCGGACTAGCGGGGGTTCGGGTGCCGAGCAGTACTTC
CASSPSRTSGGSGAEQYF
>NA|TRBV3-1/TRBV3-2|NA|TRBJ2-2
TGTGCCAGCAGCCAAGGGAGCTGGAGCGGGGAGCTGTTTTTT
CASSQGSWSGELFF
>NA|TRBV10-3|NA|TRBJ1-2
TGTGCCATCAGTTCTGACAGGTTCTCCTATGGCTACACCTTC
CAISSDRFSYGYTF
>once|TRBV27|TRBD2|TRBJ2-2
TGTGCCAGCAGGGGAGCGGGGGGGGTCACCGGGGAGCTGTTTTTT
CASRGAGGVTGELFF
>NA|TRBV10-2|NA|TRBJ2-3
TGCGCCAGCAGTGTCCAAGACCCAGCGGATACGCAGTATTTT
CASSVQDPADTQYF
>NA|TRBV11-2|TRBD2|TRBJ2-5
TGTGCCAGCAGCCCGTTGGGATTAGCGGGGGGCTGGGAGACCCAGTACTTC
CASSPLGLAGGWETQYF
>NA|TRBV7-9|NA|TRBJ1-5
TGTGCCAGCAGCTTAGCGCGGGTCGGAGGGGGCAATCAGCCCCAGCATTTT
CASSLARVGGGNQPQHF
>NA|TRBV7-8|NA|TRBJ1-2
TGTGCCAGCAGCTTAGACAGGGCCTATGGCTACACCTTC
CASSLDRAYGYTF
>NA|TRBV4-3|TRBD2|TRBJ2-1
TGCGCCAGCAGCCAAGAAGGTCTAGCGGGGGGGCCGGGTGAGCAGTTCTTC
CASSQEGLAGGPGEQFF
>NA|TRBV10-1|TRBD1|TRBJ1-1
TGCGCCAGCAGCCGGGACAGCGCTTCGAACACTGAAGCTTTCTTT
CASSRDSASNTEAFF
>NA|TRBV12-3/TRBV12-4|TRBD1|TRBJ2-7
TGTGCCAGCACCTACGGGACAGGGGCCGAGCAGTACTTC
CASTYGTGAEQYF
>NA|TRBV7-9|TRBD1|TRBJ1-5
TGTGCCAGCAGCCAAGGACAGGGACAGCCCCAGCATTTT
CASSQGQGQPQHF
>few|TRBV2|TRBD2|TRBJ2-5
TGTGCCAGCAGGCCGGGGGGGTTGGAGACCCAGTACTTC
CASRPGGLETQYF
>NA|TRBV7-2|TRBD1|TRBJ1-2
TGTGCCAGCAGCCCCAAAGACAGGGGCGGTGACGGCTACACCTTC
CASSPKDRGGDGYTF
>NA|TRBV5-5|TRBD2|TRBJ2-7
TGTGCCAGCAGCCCGGGACTAGCAATGTGGGAGCAGTACTTC
CASSPGLAMWEQYF
>NA|TRBV6-5|NA|TRBJ1-5
TGTGCCAGCAGTCTGCCGGGTACCGGCAATCAGCCCCAGCATTTT
CASSLPGTGNQPQHF
>NA|TRBV11-3|TRBD1|TRBJ2-1
TGTGCCAGCAGCGTGGACAGGGGGAGGTACAATGAGCAGTTCTTC
CASSVDRGRYNEQFF
>NA|TRBV29-1|NA|TRBJ2-1
TGCAGCGTAAGGACAGAATACAATGAGCAGTTCTTC
CSVRTEYNEQFF
>NA|TRBV7-2|TRBD2|TRBJ2-1
TGTGCCAGCAGCCTCCAGCGGGGGGGCTCCTACAATGAGCAGTTCTTC
CASSLQRGGSYNEQFF
>NA|TRBV4-2|TRBD1|TRBJ1-2
TGTGCCAGCAGCCAAGAAGGTAGTCAGGGGGCGTTTGGCTACACCTTC
CASSQEGSQGAFGYTF
>NA|TRBV11-2|NA|TRBJ2-2
TGTGCCAGCAGCTTTGGGCAGGCCGACACCGGGGAGCTGTTTTTT
CASSFGQADTGELFF
>NA|TRBV7-9|NA|TRBJ1-1
TGTGCCAGCAGCTTCGCTGAAGCTTTCTTT
CASSFAEAFF